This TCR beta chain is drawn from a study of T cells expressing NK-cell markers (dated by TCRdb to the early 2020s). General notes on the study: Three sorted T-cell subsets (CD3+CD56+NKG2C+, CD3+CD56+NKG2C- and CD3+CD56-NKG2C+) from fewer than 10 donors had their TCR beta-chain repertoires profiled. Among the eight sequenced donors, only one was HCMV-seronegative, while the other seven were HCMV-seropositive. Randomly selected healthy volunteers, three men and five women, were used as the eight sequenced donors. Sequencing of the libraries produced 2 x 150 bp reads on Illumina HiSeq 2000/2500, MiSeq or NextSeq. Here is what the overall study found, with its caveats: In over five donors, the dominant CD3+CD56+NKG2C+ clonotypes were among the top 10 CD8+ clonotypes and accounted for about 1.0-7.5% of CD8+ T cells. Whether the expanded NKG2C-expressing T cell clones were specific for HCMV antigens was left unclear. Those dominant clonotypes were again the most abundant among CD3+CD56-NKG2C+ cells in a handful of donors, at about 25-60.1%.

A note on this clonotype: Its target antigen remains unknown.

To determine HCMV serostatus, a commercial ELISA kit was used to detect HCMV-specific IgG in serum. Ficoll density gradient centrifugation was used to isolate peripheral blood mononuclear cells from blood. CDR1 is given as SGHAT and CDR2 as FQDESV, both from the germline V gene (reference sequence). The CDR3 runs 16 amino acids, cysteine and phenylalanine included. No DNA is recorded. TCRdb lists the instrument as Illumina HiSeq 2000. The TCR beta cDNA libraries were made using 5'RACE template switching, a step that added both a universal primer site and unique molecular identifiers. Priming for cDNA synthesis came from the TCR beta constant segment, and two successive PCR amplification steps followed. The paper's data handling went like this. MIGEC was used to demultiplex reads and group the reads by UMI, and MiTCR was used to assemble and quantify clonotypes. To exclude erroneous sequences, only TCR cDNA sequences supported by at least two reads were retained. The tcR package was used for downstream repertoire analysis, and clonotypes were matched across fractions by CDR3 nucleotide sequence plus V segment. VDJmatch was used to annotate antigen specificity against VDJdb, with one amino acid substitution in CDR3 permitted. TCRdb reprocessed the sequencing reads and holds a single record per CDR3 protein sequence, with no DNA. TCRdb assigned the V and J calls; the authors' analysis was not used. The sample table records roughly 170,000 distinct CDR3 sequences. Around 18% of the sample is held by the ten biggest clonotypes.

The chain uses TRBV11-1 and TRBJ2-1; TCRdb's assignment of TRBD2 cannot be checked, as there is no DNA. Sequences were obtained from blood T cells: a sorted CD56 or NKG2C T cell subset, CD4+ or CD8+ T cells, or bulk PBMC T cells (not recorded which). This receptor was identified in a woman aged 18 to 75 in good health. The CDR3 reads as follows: CASSPWTSVLYNEQFF.